The TCR beta chain under discussion was sequenced for a study of T-cell reconstitution after alpha-beta-depleted transplantation in children. Unique molecular identifiers were incorporated during preparation of the TCRbeta library. A single record per CDR3 protein comes from TCRdb applying MiXCR to the PCR reads. Seen here are approximately 980,000 distinct CDR3 sequences, roughly 31% observed once, and the top ten hold over 25%. This CDR3 is 13 amino acids long. Trimming cost V 4 bases and J 5 bases, with 11 bases left between them. Germline V gives CDR1 WSHSY, CDR2 SAAADI. The source is a boy younger than two who had a stem cell transplant for SCID, so the T cells may come from the graft donor. The chain links TRBV10-2 to TRBJ2-5, with D perhaps matching TRBD2 (7 bases). The sample here was PBMCs, mostly from graft donor cells, taken 360 days after TCRalphabeta/CD19-depleted stem cell transplant. CDR3 in amino acids: CASSGGGFETQYF. As DNA, the CDR3 is TGCGCCAGCAGTGGGGGGGGCTTTGAGACCCAGTACTTC.